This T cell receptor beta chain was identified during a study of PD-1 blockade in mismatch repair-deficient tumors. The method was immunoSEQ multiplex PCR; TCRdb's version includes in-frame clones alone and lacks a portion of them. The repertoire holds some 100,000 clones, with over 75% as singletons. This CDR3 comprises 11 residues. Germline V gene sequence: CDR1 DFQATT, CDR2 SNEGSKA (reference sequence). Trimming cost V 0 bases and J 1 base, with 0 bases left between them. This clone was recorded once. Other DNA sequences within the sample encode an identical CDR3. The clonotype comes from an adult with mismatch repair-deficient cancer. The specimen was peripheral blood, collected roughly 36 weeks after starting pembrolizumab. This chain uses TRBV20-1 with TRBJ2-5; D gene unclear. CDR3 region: CSARDQETQYF. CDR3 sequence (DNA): TGCAGTGCTAGAGACCAAGAGACCCAGTACTTC.